This TCR beta chain was recovered during a study of Ad26.COV2.S vaccination and SARS-CoV-2 variants. Whole-study context: The study gave Ad26.COV2.S intramuscularly, once or twice 56 days apart.

The repertoire was sequenced with immunoSEQ multiplex PCR; TCRdb's copy has only in-frame clones and lacks some. There are 300,000 to 400,000 clones in the sample; approximately 86% occur only once, and more than 1.5% lies in the top ten. Noted treatment: over 15 received Ad26.COV2.S at low or high dose, single or two shots; 5 received placebo; per-sample allocation not given. Collection of samples fell on day 63 after the first vaccine or placebo injection. Its platform was an Ad26 vector, and its expressed antigen was Wuhan-strain SARS-CoV-2 spike. Looked up from germline, CDR1 is KGHSH and CDR2 is LQKENI. After removal of 4 bases from V and 5 bases from J, the junction contained 8 bases not matched to a gene. This CDR3 has 15 amino acids.

The sequences come from peripheral blood, collected in a trial of Ad26.COV2.S vaccine versus placebo. The chain combines TRBV18 with TRBJ1-1, with TRBD1 matching over 9 bases. This sequence originates from a person aged 18-60 years who received the Ad26.COV2.S COVID-19 vaccine or a placebo. The CDR3, as DNA: TGTGCCAGCTCACTGGACAGGGGCGCCAGAACTGAAGCTTTCTTT. Residues: CASSLDRGARTEAFF. Using reference TRBV18 and TRBJ1-1 for the parts outside the CDR3, the full variable domain is NAGVMQNPRHLVRRRGQEARLRCSPMKGHSHVYWYRQLPEEGLKFMVYLQKENIIDESGMPKERFSAEFPKEGPSILRIQQVVRGDSAAYFCASSLDRGARTEAFFGQGTRLTVV.